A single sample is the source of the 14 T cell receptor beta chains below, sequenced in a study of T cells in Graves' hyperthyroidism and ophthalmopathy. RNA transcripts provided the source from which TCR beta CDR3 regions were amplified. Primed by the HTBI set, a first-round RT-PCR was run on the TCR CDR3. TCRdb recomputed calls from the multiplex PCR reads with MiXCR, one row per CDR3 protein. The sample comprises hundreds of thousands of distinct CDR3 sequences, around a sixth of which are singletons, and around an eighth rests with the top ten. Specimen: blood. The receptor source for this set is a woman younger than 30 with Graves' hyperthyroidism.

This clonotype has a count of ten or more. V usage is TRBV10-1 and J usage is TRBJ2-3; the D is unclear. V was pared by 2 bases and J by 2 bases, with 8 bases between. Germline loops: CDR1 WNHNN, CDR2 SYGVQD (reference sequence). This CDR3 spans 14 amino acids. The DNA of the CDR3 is TGCGCCAGCAGTGAGGGGATATACACAGATACGCAGTATTTT. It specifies CASSEGIYTDTQYF.

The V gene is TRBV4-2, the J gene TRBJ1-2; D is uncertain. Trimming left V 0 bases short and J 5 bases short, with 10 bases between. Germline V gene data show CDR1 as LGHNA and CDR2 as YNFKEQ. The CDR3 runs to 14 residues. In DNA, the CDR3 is TGTGCCAGCAGCCAAGATGTGCAGCCTTATGGCTACACCTTC. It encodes CASSQDVQPYGYTF.

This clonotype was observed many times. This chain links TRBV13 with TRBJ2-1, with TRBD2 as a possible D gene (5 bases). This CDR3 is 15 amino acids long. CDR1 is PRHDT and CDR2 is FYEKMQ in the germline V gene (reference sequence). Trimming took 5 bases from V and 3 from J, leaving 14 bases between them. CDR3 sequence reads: CASSPSSGYYNEQFF. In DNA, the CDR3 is TGTGCCAGCAGCCCTAGCAGCGGATACTACAATGAGCAGTTCTTC.

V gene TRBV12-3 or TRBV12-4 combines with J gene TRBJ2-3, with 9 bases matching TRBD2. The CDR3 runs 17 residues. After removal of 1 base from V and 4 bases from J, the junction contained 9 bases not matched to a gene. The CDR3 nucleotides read TGTGCCAGCAGTTTAGGGCCACGCGGGGGGGCGGCAGATACGCAGTATTTT. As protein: CASSLGPRGGAADTQYF.

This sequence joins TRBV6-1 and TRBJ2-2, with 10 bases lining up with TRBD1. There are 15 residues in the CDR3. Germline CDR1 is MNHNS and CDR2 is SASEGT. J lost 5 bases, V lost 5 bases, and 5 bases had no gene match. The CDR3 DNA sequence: TGTGCCAGCAGTCGACGGACAGGGGGGACCGGGGAGCTGTTTTTT. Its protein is CASSRRTGGTGELFF.

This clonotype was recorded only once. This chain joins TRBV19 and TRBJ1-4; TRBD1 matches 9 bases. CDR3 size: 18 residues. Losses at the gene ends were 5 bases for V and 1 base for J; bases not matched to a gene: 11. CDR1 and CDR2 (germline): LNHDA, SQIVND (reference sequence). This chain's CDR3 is CASSFSPGQGRTNEKLFF. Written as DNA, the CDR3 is TGTGCCAGTAGTTTCTCTCCGGGACAGGGAAGAACTAATGAAAAACTGTTTTTT.

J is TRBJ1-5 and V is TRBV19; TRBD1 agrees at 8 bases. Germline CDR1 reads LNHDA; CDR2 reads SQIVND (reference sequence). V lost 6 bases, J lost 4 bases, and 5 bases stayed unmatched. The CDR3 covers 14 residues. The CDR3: CASRRTGGNQPQHF. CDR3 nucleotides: TGTGCCAGTAGGAGAACAGGGGGGAATCAGCCCCAGCATTTT.

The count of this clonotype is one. CDR3 sequence reads: CASSLSGTSGGQQYF. CDR3 nucleotides: TGTGCCAGCAGCTTATCCGGGACTAGCGGGGGCCAGCAGTACTTC. This chain links TRBV7-9 with TRBJ2-7; 14 bases map to TRBD2. J gave up 8 bases and V 2 bases, and 5 bases lay outside the gene matches. The CDR3 runs 15 residues. Germline loops: CDR1 SEHNR, CDR2 FQNEAQ (reference sequence).

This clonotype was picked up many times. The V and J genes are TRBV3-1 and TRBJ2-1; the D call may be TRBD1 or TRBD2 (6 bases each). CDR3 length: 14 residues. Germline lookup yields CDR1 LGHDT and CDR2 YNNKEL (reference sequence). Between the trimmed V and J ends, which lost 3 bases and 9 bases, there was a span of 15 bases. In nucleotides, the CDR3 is TGTGCCAGCAGCCATAACGATGAGGGGGGTGAGCAGTTCTTC. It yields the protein CASSHNDEGGEQFF.

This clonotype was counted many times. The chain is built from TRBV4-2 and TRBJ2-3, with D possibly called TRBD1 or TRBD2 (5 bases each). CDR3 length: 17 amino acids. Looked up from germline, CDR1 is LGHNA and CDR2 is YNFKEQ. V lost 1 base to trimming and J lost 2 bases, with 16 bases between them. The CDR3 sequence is CASSQVSGPTFTDTQYF. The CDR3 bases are TGTGCCAGCAGCCAAGTTTCGGGACCAACATTCACAGATACGCAGTATTTT.

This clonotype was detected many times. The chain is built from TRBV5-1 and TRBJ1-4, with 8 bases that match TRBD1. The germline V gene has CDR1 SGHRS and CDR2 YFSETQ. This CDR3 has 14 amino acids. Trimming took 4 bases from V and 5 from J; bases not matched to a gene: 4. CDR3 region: CASSHRGENEKLFF. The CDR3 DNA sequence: TGCGCCAGCAGCCACAGGGGGGAGAATGAAAAACTGTTTTTT.

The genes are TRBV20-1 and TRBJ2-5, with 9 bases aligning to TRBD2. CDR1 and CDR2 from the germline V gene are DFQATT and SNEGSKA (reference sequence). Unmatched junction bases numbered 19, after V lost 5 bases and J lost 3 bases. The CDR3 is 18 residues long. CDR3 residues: CSALRAGLAGPTKETQYF. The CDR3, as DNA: TGCAGTGCTCTACGAGCTGGTCTAGCGGGGCCTACCAAAGAGACCCAGTACTTC.

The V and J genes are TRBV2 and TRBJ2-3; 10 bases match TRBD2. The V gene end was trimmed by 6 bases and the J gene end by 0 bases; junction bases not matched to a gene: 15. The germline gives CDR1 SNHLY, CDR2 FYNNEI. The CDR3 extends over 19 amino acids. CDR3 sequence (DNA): TGTGCCAGCAGGGCCCTGGCTAGCGGGAGTTTACCTAGCACAGATACGCAGTATTTT. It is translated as CASRALASGSLPSTDTQYF.

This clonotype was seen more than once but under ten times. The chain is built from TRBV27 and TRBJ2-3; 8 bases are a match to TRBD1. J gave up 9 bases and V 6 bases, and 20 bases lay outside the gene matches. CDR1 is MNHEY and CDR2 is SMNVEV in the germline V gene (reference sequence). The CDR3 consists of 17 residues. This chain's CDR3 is CASSSTGGTLARRTQYF. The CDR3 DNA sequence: TGTGCCAGCAGCTCTACAGGGGGGACCCTCGCTCGTCGGACGCAGTATTTT.